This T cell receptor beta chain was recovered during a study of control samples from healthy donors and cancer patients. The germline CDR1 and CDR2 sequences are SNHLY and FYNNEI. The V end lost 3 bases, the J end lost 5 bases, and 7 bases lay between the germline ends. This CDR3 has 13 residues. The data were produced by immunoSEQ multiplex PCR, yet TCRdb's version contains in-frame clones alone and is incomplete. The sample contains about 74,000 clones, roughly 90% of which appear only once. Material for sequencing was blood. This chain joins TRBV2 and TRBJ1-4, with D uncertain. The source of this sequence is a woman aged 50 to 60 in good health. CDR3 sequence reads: CASSESINEKLFF. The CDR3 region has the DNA TGTGCCAGCAGTGAGAGCATCAATGAAAAACTGTTTTTT.